The present entry profiles one TCR beta chain with its context. This specimen comes from a study of shared clonotypes between healthy human individuals. The V and J ends lost 4 bases and 5 bases respectively, with 12 bases between them. Per germline, CDR1 LGHNA and CDR2 YSLEER. The CDR3 has 14 residues. Assay: immunoSEQ multiplex PCR; the TCRdb copy retains only in-frame clones and omits some. The table includes 2 million to 2.5 million clones, more than 80% detected once. Sequences were obtained from naive CD4+ T cells from PBMCs. The subset: CD45RA+ positively selected. The V gene is TRBV4-3, the J gene TRBJ2-1; no clear D gene. The clonotype originates from a young man in good health. Some clones in this sample may be carry-over from other donors' samples. This CDR3 reads CASSRTGTDNEQFF. The CDR3 bases are TGCGCCAGCAGCCGGACGGGTACCGACAATGAGCAGTTCTTC.